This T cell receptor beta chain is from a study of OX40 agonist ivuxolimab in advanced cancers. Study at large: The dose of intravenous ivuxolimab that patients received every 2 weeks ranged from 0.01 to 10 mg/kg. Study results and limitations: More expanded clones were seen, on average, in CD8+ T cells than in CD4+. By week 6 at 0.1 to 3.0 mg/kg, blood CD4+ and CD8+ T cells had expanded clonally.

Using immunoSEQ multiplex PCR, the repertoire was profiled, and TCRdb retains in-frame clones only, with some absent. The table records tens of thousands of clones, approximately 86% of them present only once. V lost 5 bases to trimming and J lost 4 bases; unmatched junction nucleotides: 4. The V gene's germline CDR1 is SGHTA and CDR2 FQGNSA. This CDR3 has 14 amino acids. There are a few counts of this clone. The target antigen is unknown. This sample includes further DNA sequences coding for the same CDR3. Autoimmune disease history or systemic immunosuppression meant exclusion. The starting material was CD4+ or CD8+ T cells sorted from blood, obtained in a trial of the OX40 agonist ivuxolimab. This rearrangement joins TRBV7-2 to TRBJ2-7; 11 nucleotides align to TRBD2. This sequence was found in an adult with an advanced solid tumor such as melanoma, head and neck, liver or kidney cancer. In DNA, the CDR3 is TGTGCCAGCAGCCGACGGACTAGCGGGTACGAGCAGTACTTC. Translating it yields CASSRRTSGYEQYF.